These T cell receptor beta chains were read from a single sample in a study of CD8 T cells in Susac syndrome. Via MiXCR, TCRdb re-called the immunoSEQ multiplex PCR reads, giving one row per CDR3 protein. The sample has 160,000 or so distinct CDR3 sequences, 92% seen once; the top ten hold 0.08%. The specimen sequenced was CD4+ T cells from PBMCs. The receptors come from a human donor in good health. CDR3s include the opening cysteine and the closing phenylalanine or tryptophan. The D gene is left open where the match is weak.

d_call	v_call	j_call	cdr3_aa
NA	TRBV25-1	TRBJ1-1	CASSGYSGEAFF
NA	TRBV6-5	TRBJ2-1	CASSYSTGAAYNEQFF
NA	TRBV2	TRBJ1-5	CASEAGVNQPQHF
NA	TRBV20-1	TRBJ1-5	CSARGNQPQHF
TRBD1	TRBV5-1	TRBJ2-5	CASRQGPYQETQYF
NA	TRBV20-1	TRBJ1-2	CSAVGGGREGYTF
TRBD1	TRBV19	TRBJ1-5	CASSGQTNNQPQHF
NA	TRBV20-1	TRBJ2-1	CSAITQGHVYNEQFF
TRBD1	TRBV6-6	TRBJ2-7	CASIPGQGAHSYEQYF
NA	TRBV5-1	TRBJ1-1	CASSPPNLNTEAFF
NA	TRBV4-1	TRBJ2-7	CASSRSRDGAYEQYF
TRBD2	TRBV6-1	TRBJ2-1	CASSEAQWTSGGAYNEQFF